This T cell receptor (beta chain) was recorded in a study of T cells after yellow fever vaccination. TCRdb passed the 5' RACE reads through MiXCR, listing each CDR3 protein once. The table includes about 250,000 distinct CDR3 sequences, about 3.9% detected once. The CDR3 loop spans 14 amino acids. With 3 bases clipped from V and 8 bases from J, the junction kept 9 bases outside the gene matches. Germline loops: CDR1 SQVTM, CDR2 ANQGSEA. This clonotype was found many times. This TCR was recovered from a man aged 18 to 30 who received the YFV17D yellow fever vaccine. The sequenced sample was PBMCs, obtained 15 days after the yellow fever booster vaccination. V and J are TRBV29-1 and TRBJ2-1; 8 nucleotides match TRBD2. The CDR3: CSVDGGGRDDEQFF. The CDR3 DNA sequence: TGCAGCGTTGACGGCGGGGGGCGGGACGATGAGCAGTTCTTC.